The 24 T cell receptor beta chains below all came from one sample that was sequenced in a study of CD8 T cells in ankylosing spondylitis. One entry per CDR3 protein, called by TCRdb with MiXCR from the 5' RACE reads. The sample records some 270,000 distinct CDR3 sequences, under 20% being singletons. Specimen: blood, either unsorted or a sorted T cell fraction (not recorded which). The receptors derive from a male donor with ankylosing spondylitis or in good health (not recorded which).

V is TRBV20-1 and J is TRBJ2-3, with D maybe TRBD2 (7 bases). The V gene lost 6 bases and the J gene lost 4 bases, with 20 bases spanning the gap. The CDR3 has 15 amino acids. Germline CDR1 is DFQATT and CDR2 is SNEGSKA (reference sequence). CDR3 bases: TGCAGTGCCGAGGGGGGGGTCCGGAGCCCAGATACGCAGTATTTT. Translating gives CSAEGGVRSPDTQYF.

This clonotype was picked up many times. This CDR3 reads CASSESEVYEQYF. In DNA, the CDR3 is TGCGCCAGCAGTGAGTCTGAGGTCTACGAGCAGTACTTC. This chain uses TRBV10-2 with TRBJ2-7; D is uncertain. This CDR3 is 13 amino acids long. V lost 0 bases and J lost 3, with 6 bases in between. Germline loops: CDR1 WSHSY, CDR2 SAAADI.

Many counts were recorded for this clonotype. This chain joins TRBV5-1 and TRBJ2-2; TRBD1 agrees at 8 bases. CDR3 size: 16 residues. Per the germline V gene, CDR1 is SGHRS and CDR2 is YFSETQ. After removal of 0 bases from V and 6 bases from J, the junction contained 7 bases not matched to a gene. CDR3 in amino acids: CASSLGQGMMAGELFF. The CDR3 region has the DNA TGCGCCAGCAGCTTGGGACAGGGGATGATGGCCGGGGAGCTGTTTTTT.

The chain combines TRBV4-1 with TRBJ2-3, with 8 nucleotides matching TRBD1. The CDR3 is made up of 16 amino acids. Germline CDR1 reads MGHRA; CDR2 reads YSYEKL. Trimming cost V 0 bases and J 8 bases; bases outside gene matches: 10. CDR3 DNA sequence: TGCGCCAGCAGCCAAGATTTGGACAGGGCAGGGGCTACGCAGTATTTT. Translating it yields CASSQDLDRAGATQYF.

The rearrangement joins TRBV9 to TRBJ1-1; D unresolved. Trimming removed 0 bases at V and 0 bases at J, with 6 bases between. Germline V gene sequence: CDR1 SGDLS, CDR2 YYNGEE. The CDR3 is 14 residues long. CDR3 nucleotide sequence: TGTGCCAGCAGCGTAGACCTGATGAACACTGAAGCTTTCTTT. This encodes CASSVDLMNTEAFF. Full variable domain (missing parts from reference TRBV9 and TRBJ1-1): DSGVTQTPKHLITATGQRVTLRCSPRSGDLSVYWYQQSLDQGLQFLIQYYNGEERAKGNILERFSAQQFPDLHSELNLSSLELGDSALYFCASSVDLMNTEAFFGQGTRLTVV.

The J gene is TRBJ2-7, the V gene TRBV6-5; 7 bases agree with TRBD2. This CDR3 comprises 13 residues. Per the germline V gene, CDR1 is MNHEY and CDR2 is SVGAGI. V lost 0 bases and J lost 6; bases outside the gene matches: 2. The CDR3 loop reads CASSYSSSGEQYF. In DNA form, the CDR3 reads TGTGCCAGCAGTTACTCTTCTAGCGGCGAGCAGTACTTC.

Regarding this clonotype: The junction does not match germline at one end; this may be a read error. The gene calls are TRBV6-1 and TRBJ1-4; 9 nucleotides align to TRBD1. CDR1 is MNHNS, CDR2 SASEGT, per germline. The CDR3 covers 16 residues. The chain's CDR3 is CASRRDREATNEKLSF. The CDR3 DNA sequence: TGTGCCAGCAGGAGGGACAGGGAGGCAACTAATGAAAAACTGTCTTTT.

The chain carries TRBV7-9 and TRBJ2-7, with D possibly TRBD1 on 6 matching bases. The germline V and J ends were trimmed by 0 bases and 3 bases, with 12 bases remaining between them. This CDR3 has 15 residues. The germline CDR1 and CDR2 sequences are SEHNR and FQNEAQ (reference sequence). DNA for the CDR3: TGTGCCAGCAGCTTAGCCACAGGGAAAGGCTACGAGCAGTACTTC. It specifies CASSLATGKGYEQYF.

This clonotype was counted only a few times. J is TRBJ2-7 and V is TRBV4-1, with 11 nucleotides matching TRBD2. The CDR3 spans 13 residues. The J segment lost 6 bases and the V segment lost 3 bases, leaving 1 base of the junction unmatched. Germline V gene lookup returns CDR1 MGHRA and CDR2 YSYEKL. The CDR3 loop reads CASSQGTSGEQYF. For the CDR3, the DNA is TGCGCCAGCAGCCAGGGGACTAGCGGCGAGCAGTACTTC.

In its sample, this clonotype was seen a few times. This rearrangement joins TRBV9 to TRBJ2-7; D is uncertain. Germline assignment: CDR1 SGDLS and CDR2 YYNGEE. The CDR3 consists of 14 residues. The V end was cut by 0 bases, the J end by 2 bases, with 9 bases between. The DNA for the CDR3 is TGTGCCAGCAGCGTAGAGGATGGGGCCTACGAGCAGTACTTC. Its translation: CASSVEDGAYEQYF.

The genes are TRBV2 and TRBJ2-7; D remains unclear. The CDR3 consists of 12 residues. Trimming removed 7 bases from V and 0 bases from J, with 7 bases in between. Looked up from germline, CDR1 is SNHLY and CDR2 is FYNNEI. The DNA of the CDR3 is TGTGCCAGCACCGATGACTCCTACGAGCAGTACTTC. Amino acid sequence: CASTDDSYEQYF.

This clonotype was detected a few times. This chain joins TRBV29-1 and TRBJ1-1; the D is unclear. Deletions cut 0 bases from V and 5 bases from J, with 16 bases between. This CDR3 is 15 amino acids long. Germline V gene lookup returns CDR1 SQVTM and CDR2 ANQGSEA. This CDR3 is CSVEDGASLGTEAFF. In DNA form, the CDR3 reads TGCAGCGTTGAAGATGGTGCCTCTTTGGGAACTGAAGCTTTCTTT.

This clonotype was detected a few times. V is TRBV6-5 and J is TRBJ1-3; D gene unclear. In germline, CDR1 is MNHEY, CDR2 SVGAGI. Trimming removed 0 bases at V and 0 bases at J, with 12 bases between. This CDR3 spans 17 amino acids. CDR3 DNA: TGTGCCAGCAGTTACTCCGTTGTTGGGGACTCTGGAAACACCATATATTTT. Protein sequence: CASSYSVVGDSGNTIYF.

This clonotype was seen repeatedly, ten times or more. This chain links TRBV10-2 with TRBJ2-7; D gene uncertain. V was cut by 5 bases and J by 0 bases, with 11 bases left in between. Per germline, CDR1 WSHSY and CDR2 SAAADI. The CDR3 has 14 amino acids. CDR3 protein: CASSLKGPSYEQYF. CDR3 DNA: TGCGCCAGCAGTCTGAAGGGTCCCTCCTACGAGCAGTACTTC.

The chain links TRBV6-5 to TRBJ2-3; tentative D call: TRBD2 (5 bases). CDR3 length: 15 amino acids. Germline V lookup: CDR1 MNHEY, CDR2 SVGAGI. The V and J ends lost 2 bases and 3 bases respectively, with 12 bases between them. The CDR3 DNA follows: TGTGCCAGCAGTTACGCCCGGGGATGGACAGATACGCAGTATTTT. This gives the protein CASSYARGWTDTQYF.

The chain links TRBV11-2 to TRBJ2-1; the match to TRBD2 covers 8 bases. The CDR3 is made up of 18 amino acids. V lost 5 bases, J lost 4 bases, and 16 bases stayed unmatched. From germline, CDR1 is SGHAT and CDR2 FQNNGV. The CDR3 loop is CASSPTFSGADFYNEQFF. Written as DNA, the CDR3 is TGTGCCAGCAGCCCCACCTTTAGCGGGGCAGACTTTTACAATGAGCAGTTCTTC.

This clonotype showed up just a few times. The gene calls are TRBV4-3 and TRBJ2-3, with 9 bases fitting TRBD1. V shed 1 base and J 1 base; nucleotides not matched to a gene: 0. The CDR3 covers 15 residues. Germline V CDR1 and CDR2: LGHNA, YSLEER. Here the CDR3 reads CASSQGDRGTDTQYF. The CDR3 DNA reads TGCGCCAGCAGCCAAGGGGACAGGGGCACAGATACGCAGTATTTT.

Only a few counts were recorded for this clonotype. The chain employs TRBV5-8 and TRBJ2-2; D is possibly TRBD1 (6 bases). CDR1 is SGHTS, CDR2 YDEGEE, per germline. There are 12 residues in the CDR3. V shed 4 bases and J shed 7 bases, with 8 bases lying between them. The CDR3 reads CASSRRGGELFF. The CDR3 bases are TGTGCCAGCAGCCGCAGGGGCGGGGAGCTGTTTTTT.

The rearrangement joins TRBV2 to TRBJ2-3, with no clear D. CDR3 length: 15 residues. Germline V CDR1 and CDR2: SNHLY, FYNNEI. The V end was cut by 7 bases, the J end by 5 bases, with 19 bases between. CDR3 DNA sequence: TGTGCCAGCACCTTGGACCCCACCTCCGGAGATACGCAGTATTTT. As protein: CASTLDPTSGDTQYF.

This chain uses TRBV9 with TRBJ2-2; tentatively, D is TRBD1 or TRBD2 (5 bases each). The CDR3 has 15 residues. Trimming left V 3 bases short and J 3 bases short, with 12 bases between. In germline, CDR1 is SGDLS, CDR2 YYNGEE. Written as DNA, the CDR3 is TGTGCCAGCAGCGCCCGGGACCGGGACACCGGGGAGCTGTTTTTT. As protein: CASSARDRDTGELFF.

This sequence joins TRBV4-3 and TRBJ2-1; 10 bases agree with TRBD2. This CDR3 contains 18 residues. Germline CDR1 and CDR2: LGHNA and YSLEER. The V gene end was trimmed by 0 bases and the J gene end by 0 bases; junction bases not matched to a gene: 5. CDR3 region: CASSQDPAGGLSYNEQFF. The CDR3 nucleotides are TGCGCCAGCAGCCAAGATCCAGCGGGAGGGCTCTCCTACAATGAGCAGTTCTTC.

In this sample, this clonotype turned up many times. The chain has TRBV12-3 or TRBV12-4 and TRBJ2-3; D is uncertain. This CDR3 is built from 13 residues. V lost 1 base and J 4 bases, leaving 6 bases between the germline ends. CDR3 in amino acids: CASSLDSPDTQYF. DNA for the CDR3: TGTGCCAGCAGTTTAGACAGCCCAGATACGCAGTATTTT.

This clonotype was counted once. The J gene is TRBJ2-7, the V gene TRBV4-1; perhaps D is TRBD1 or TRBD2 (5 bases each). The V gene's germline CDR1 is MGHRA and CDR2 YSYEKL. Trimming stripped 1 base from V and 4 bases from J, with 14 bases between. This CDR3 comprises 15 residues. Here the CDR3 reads CASSQVVRGEYEQYF. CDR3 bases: TGCGCCAGCAGCCAAGTGGTTAGGGGAGAGTACGAGCAGTACTTC.

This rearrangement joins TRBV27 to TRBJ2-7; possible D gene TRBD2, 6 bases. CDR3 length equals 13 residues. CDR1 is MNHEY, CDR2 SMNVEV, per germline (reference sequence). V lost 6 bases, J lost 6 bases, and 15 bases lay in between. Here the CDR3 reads CASSPAGYLEQYF. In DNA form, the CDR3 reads TGTGCCAGCAGCCCGGCGGGGTATCTCGAGCAGTACTTC.